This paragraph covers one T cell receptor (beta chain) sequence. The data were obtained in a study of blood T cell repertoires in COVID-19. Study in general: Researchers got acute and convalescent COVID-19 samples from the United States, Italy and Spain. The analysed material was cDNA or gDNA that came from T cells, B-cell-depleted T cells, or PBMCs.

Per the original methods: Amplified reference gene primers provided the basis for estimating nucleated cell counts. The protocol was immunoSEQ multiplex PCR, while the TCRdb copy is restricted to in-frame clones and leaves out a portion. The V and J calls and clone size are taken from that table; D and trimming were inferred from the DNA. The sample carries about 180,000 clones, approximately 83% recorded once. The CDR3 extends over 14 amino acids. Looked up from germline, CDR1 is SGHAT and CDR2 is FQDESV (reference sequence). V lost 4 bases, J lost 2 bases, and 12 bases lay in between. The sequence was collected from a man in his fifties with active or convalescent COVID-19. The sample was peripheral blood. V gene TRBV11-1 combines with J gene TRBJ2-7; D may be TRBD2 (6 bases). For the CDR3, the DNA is TGTGCCAGCAGCTCCCGGGGGTTTACCTACGAGCAGTACTTC. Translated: CASSSRGFTYEQYF.